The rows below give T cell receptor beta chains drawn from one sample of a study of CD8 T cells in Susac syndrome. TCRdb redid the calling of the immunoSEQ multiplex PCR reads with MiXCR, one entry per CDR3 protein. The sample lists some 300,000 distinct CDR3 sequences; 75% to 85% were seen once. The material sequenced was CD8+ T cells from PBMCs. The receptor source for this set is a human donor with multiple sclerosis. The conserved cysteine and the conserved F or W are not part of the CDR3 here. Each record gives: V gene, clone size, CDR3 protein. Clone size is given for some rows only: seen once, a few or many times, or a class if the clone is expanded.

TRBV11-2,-,ASTYSSGGYLAKNIQY
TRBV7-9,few,ASSLDPGPDTQY
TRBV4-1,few,ASSQKPGQGVNTEAF
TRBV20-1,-,SARSRITALNSYEQY
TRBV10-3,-,AISVDRVRSETQY
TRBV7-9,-,ASSSREASYEQY
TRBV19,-,ASSIASGSFYNEQF
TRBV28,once,ASSLSLMGNPLYNEQF
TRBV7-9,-,ASSLAGTGDGYT
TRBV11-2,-,ASSLGTGSMNTEAF
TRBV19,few,ASSLTSGSHEQY
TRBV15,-,ATSRTSGSKYEQF
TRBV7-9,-,ASSPPRTGSDEQF
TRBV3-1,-,ASSPLREGNEQF
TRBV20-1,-,SAITGGMNTEAF
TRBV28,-,ASSLVGTSGNEQF
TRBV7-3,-,ASNDPTHVRQGSTGELF
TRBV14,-,ASSHGGNEQF
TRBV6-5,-,ASSYGPNDEQF
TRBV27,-,ATTGLAGGDPYNEQF
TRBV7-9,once,ASSLGPGSDEQY
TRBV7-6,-,ASSVTQGQAYNEQF
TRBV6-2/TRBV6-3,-,ASHEGVRQF
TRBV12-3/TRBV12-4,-,ASSLRSGANVLT
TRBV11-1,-,ASSLGGPPEDEQY
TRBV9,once,ASSGDWRTEAF
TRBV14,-,ASSQEWGVHTEAF
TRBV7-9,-,ASSLGDTGGQPQH
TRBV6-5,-,ASSGGGNEQF
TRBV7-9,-,ASSGLKGSEAF
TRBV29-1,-,SVEGASGRAVNEQF
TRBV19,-,ASSWASANYGYT
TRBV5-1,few,ASSLEGAPYEQY
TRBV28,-,ASSPSYGYT
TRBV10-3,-,AISESPPYKIHGSGANVLT
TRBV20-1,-,SARDVREIPDEQY
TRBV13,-,ASSLVTSEQF
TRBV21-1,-,ASSKSQCPGRDTGELF
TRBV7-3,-,ASSADYAGGELF
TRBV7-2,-,ASSLRGQGGWSYEQY